One T cell receptor beta chain is described in this entry. These data come from a study of shared clonotypes between healthy human individuals. Study-level information: Serving as donors were two women and a few men, whose ages spanned 18 to 49.

The unsorted PBMC replicate PCRs were performed with about 280 ng DNA, 25,000 to 30,000 T cell genomes. The table came from immunoSEQ multiplex PCR; TCRdb's copy has only in-frame clones and leaves some out. Of about 510,000 clones in the sample, about three quarters were seen once. This TCR derives from a woman in her forties in good health. Some clones in this sample may be carry-over from other donors' samples. Sequencing was carried out using PBMCs.

The CDR3 protein is CASSLGRFVTDNTGELFF. The DNA of the CDR3 is TGTGCCAGCAGCTTGGGAAGATTCGTGACAGATAACACCGGGGAGCTGTTTTTT. The chain couples TRBV5-8 to TRBJ2-2, with D perhaps TRBD1 (5 bases). Germline CDR1 SGHTS, CDR2 YDEGEE. Trimming took 0 bases from V and 2 from J, leaving 17 bases between them. The CDR3 is 18 residues long.